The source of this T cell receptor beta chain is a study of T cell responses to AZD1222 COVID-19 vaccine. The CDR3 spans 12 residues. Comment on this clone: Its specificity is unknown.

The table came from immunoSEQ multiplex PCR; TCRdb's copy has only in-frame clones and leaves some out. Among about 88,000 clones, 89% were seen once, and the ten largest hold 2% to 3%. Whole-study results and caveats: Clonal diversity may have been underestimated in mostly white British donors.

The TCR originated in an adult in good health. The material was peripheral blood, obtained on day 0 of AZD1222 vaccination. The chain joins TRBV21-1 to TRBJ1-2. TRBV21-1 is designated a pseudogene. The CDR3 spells CASTGGVYGYTF. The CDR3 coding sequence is TGTGCCAGCACAGGAGGAGTCTATGGCTACACCTTC.